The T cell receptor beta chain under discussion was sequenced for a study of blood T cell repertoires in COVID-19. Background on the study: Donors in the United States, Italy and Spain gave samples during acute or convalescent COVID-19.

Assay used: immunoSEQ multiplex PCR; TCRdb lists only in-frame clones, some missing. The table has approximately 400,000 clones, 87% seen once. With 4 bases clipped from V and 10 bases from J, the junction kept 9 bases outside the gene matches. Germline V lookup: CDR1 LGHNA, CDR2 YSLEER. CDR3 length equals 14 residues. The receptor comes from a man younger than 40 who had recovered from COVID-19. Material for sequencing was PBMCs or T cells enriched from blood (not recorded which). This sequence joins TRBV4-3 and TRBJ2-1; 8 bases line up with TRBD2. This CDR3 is CASSLSGGFGEQFF. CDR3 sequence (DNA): TGCGCCAGCAGCCTAAGCGGGGGTTTCGGAGAGCAGTTCTTC.